A selection of T cell receptor beta chains follows, all from one sample in a study of cytotoxic CD8 clonotypes in ibrutinib-treated CLL. The table came from immunoSEQ multiplex PCR; TCRdb's copy has only in-frame clones and leaves some out. The sample holds 250,000 to 350,000 clones, more than 70% seen once. The sample in question was PBMCs, obtained at disease progression, from a patient treated with ibrutinib. These receptors were obtained from a human donor with chronic lymphocytic leukemia. The CDR3 runs from the conserved cysteine through the conserved F or W. D genes are given only for firm matches. A clone size is listed for some rows: how often the clone was seen (once, few, many), or a class if it is expanded.

j_call d_call v_call clone_size cdr3_aa cdr3_nt
TRBJ2-6 . TRBV9 once CASRQSGANVLTF TGTGCCAGCAGGCAGTCTGGGGCCAACGTCCTGACTTTC
TRBJ1-2 TRBD1 TRBV5-1 once CASSISGGAINYGYTF TGCGCCAGCAGCATCTCAGGGGGCGCGATTAACTATGGCTACACCTTC
TRBJ2-5 . TRBV29-1 . CSVPGKTVGTQYF TGCAGCGTTCCGGGAAAGACGGTCGGGACCCAGTACTTC
TRBJ1-1 . TRBV29-1 few CSVDTMRGTEAFF TGCAGCGTCGACACGATGAGAGGCACTGAAGCTTTCTTT
TRBJ2-7 TRBD2 TRBV29-1 . CSVEISGTPSYEQYF TGCAGCGTAGAAATTAGCGGGACTCCCTCCTACGAGCAGTACTTC
TRBJ2-7 . TRBV7-2 once CASSLSFGDEQYF TGTGCCAGCAGCTTATCGTTCGGGGACGAGCAGTACTTC
TRBJ1-1 . TRBV27 once CASREGGPNTEAFF TGTGCCAGCAGAGAAGGTGGACCTAACACTGAAGCTTTCTTT
TRBJ1-1 TRBD1 TRBV10-1 few CASSEPRDSTVNTEAFF TGCGCCAGCAGTGAGCCGCGGGACAGCACGGTGAACACTGAAGCTTTCTTT
TRBJ2-7 TRBD2 TRBV7-6 . CASSLGPSGADEQYF TGTGCCAGCAGCTTAGGTCCTAGCGGGGCGGACGAGCAGTACTTC
TRBJ2-2 . TRBV10-3 . CAISVGRGRTGELFF TGTGCCATCAGTGTTGGCAGGGGCAGGACCGGGGAGCTGTTTTTT